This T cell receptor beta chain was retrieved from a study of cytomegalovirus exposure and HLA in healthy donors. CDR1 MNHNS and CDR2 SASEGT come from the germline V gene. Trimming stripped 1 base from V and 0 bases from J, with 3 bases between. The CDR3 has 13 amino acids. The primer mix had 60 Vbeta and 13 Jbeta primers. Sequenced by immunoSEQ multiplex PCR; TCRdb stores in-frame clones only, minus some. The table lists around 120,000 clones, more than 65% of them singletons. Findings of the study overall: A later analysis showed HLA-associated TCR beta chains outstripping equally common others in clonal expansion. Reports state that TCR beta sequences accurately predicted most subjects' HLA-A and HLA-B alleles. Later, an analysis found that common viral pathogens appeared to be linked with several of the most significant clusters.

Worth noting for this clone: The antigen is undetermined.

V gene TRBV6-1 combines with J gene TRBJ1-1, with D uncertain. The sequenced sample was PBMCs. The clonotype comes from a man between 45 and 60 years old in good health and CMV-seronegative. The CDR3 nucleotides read TGTGCCAGCAGTGAAGGTATGAACACTGAAGCTTTCTTT. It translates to CASSEGMNTEAFF.